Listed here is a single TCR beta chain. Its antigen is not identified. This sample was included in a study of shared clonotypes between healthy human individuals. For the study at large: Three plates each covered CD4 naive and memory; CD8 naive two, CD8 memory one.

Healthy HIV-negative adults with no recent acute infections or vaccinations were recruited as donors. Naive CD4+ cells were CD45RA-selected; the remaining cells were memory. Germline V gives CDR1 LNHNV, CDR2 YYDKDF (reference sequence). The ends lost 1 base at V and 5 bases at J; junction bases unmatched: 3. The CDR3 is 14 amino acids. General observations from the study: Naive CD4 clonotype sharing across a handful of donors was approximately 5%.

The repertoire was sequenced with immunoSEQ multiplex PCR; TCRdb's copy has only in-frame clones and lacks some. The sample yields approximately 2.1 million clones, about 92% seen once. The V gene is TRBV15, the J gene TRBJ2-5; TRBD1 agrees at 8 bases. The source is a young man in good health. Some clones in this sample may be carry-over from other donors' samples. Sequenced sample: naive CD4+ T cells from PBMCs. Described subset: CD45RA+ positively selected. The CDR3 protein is CATSRARDRETQYF. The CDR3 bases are TGTGCCACCAGCAGAGCCCGGGACAGGGAGACCCAGTACTTC.